Shown below are 30 T cell receptor beta chains from a single sample sequenced in a study of shared clonotypes between healthy human individuals. Profiling relied on immunoSEQ multiplex PCR, and the TCRdb table lists in-frame clones only, not all of them. Of 2,500,000 or so clones listed, 85% to 95% are singletons. The sequenced material came from naive CD4+ T cells sorted from blood. Subset meaning: CD45RA+ positively selected. These receptors were obtained from a man between 18 and 29 years old in good health.

The V call is TRBV5-1, the J call TRBJ1-6; perhaps TRBD1 as D (6 bases). Trimming shortened V by 0 bases and J by 7 bases, and 11 bases separated the two germline ends. The CDR3 extends over 15 amino acids. Per the germline V gene, CDR1 is SGHRS and CDR2 is YFSETQ. The CDR3 DNA reads as TGCGCCAGCAGCTTGGTGGACAGTGAGAATTCACCCCTCCACTTT. This encodes CASSLVDSENSPLHF.

The chain combines TRBV28 with TRBJ1-1; 7 bases fit TRBD1. CDR1 is MDHEN and CDR2 is SYDVKM in the germline V gene. The V and J ends lost 6 bases and 4 bases, in that order; junction bases with no gene match: 14. The CDR3 is 16 residues long. The CDR3 spells CASSHYNRGSSTEAFF. CDR3 DNA: TGTGCCAGCAGCCACTATAACAGGGGTTCTAGCACTGAAGCTTTCTTT.

This chain connects TRBV9 to TRBJ2-1; D may be TRBD1 or TRBD2 (5 bases each). Germline V lookup: CDR1 SGDLS, CDR2 YYNGEE. V gave up 0 bases and J gave up 3 bases, with 16 bases separating them. The length of the CDR3 is 17 residues. This CDR3 reads CASSVGGVQLVYNEQFF. In nucleotides, the CDR3 is TGTGCCAGCAGCGTAGGAGGGGTACAGCTGGTCTACAATGAGCAGTTCTTC.

On this clone itself: Other DNA sequences in the same sample also yield this CDR3. This rearrangement joins TRBV6-1 to TRBJ1-5, with a weak D call TRBD1 (5 bases). Germline assignment: CDR1 MNHNS and CDR2 SASEGT. The CDR3 extends over 14 amino acids. The germline V and J ends were trimmed by 8 bases and 6 bases, with 17 bases remaining between them. CDR3 nucleotides: TGTGCCAGCTCACTCGGGGGAGGCGGTCAGCCCCAGCATTTT. Translating gives CASSLGGGGQPQHF.

This clone came up once. J is TRBJ2-3 and V is TRBV6-7; a weak D match, TRBD1 (7 bases). TRBV6-7 is flagged as an ORF with uncertain function. The CDR3 covers 16 residues. Trimming removed 5 bases at V and 2 bases at J, with 17 bases between. CDR3 sequence (DNA): TGTGCCAGCAGTACCAGGGGGGCCTACCCCACAGATACGCAGTATTTT. It is translated as CASSTRGAYPTDTQYF.

V usage is TRBV5-4 and J usage is TRBJ2-7; TRBD1 aligns across 10 bases. The CDR3 covers 14 residues. Unmatched junction bases numbered 3, after V lost 4 bases and J lost 2 bases. Germline V lookup: CDR1 SGHNT, CDR2 YYREEE (reference sequence). The CDR3 protein is CASSQDRGTYEQYF. CDR3 coding DNA: TGTGCCAGCAGCCAGGACAGGGGGACCTACGAGCAGTACTTC.

This chain links TRBV2 with TRBJ1-1; 7 nucleotides agree with TRBD1. The CDR3 has 16 amino acids. Trimming at V came to 6 bases and at J to 0 bases, leaving 10 bases not matched to a gene. Germline V gene sequence: CDR1 SNHLY, CDR2 FYNNEI. The CDR3 sequence: CASRSQGRSMNTEAFF. In DNA, the CDR3 is TGTGCCAGCAGGTCACAGGGGAGATCCATGAACACTGAAGCTTTCTTT. Based on the CDR3 plus reference TRBV2 and TRBJ1-1, the full variable domain is EPEVTQTPSHQVTQMGQEVILRCVPISNHLYFYWYRQILGQKVEFLVSFYNNEISEKSEIFDDQFSVERPDGSNFTLKIRSTKLEDSAMYFCASRSQGRSMNTEAFFGQGTRLTVV.

The gene calls are TRBV9 and TRBJ2-1, with no clear D. The CDR3 spans 13 residues. Germline CDR1 SGDLS, CDR2 YYNGEE. The V and J ends lost 0 bases and 7 bases respectively, with 8 bases between them. The CDR3 protein is CASSVEVQNEQFF. For the CDR3, the DNA is TGTGCCAGCAGCGTAGAGGTCCAGAATGAGCAGTTCTTC.

About this clone: This same CDR3 is encoded by further DNA sequences in the sample. The J gene is TRBJ2-7, the V gene TRBV2, with 10 positions matching TRBD2. Trimming removed 4 bases from V and 1 base from J; junction bases left unmatched: 1. Germline CDR1 is SNHLY and CDR2 is FYNNEI. The CDR3 sequence is 14 residues long. The DNA of the CDR3 is TGTGCCAGCAGTGGGACTAGCGGTTCCTACGAGCAGTACTTC. Amino acid sequence: CASSGTSGSYEQYF.

The rearrangement links TRBV21-1 to TRBJ2-7; TRBD2, the D gene given by the table, was not confirmed from the DNA. TRBV21-1 is a known pseudogene. This CDR3 has 15 residues. The CDR3 DNA reads as TGTGCCAGCAGCAAGGACGCGGGAGGGATCTACGAGCAGTACTTC. Residues: CASSKDAGGIYEQYF.

This clone was observed a single time. The CDR3 loop reads CASSESSGRETQYF. The CDR3 DNA reads as TGTGCCAGCAGTGAATCTAGCGGGAGGGAGACCCAGTACTTC. The genes are TRBV2 and TRBJ2-5; 11 positions match TRBD2. Germline trimming cut 2 bases from V and 5 bases from J; bases unmatched to any gene: 1. This CDR3 is 14 amino acids long. CDR1 is SNHLY and CDR2 is FYNNEI in the germline V gene.

This clone showed up just a few times. This chain joins TRBV5-1 and TRBJ1-4; unclear D gene. Trimming removed 4 bases at V and 8 bases at J, with 18 bases between. The CDR3 covers 15 residues. Germline V gives CDR1 SGHRS, CDR2 YFSETQ. The CDR3 region has the DNA TGCGCCAGCAGCCCTTACTCCCTCGAACGGGAAAAACTGTTTTTT. Amino acids: CASSPYSLEREKLFF.

The chain is built from TRBV27 and TRBJ2-7; D not certain. The V end lost 0 bases, the J end lost 4 bases, and 13 bases lay between the germline ends. This CDR3 is built from 15 residues. Germline lookup yields CDR1 MNHEY and CDR2 SMNVEV (reference sequence). Here the CDR3 DNA reads TGTGCCAGCAGTTTATCAGGGATCGGAATATACGAGCAGTACTTC. Translation gives CASSLSGIGIYEQYF.

The chain carries TRBV7-6 and TRBJ1-1, with TRBD1 as a possible D gene (6 bases). The V gene's germline CDR1 is SGHVS and CDR2 FNYEAQ. CDR3 length equals 14 residues. Trimming removed 5 bases at V and 5 bases at J, with 15 bases between. CDR3 sequence: CASSLEQGGTEAFF. The DNA for the CDR3 is TGTGCCAGCAGCCTGGAACAGGGTGGGACTGAAGCTTTCTTT. The full variable domain, rest sourced from reference TRBV7-6 and TRBJ1-1, is GAGVSQSPRYKVTKRGQDVALRCDPISGHVSLYWYRQALGQGPEFLTYFNYEAQQDKSGLPNDRFSAERPEGSISTLTIQRTEQRDSAMYRCASSLEQGGTEAFFGQGTRLTVV.

The chain carries TRBV2 and TRBJ2-7; 8 bases are a match to TRBD2. J lost 7 bases, V lost 7 bases, and 12 bases had no gene match. The CDR3 runs to 14 residues. Germline values: CDR1 SNHLY, CDR2 FYNNEI. CDR3 sequence reads: CASTPGTRTGEQYF. The DNA of the CDR3 is TGTGCCAGCACTCCCGGGACTAGGACGGGAGAGCAGTACTTC.

The chain combines TRBV9 with TRBJ2-3, with 7 bases aligning to TRBD2. The CDR3 is 16 amino acids. The ends lost 3 bases at V and 0 bases at J; junction bases unmatched: 7. Germline CDR1 is SGDLS and CDR2 is YYNGEE. CDR3 coding DNA: TGTGCCAGCAGCGCCATCGGGGGGATGAGCACAGATACGCAGTATTTT. Translated: CASSAIGGMSTDTQYF.

This clone occurred once. Other DNA sequences from this sample encode an identical CDR3 as well. V and J are TRBV25-1 and TRBJ2-4, with a possible D match to TRBD1 (6 bases). CDR1 and CDR2 from the germline V gene are MGHDK and SYGVNS. The CDR3 length is 13 residues. The ends were cut back, 4 bases at V and 6 bases at J, with 10 bases in the middle. The CDR3 here is CASSVTGTNIQYF. CDR3 nucleotides: TGTGCCAGCAGTGTCACAGGGACAAACATTCAGTACTTC. The variable domain in full, completed from reference TRBV25-1 and TRBJ2-4, reads EADIYQTPRYLVIGTGKKITLECSQTMGHDKMYWYQQDPGMELHLIHYSYGVNSTEKGDLSSESTVSRIRTEHFPLTLESARPSHTSQYLCASSVTGTNIQYFGAGTRLSVL.

The CDR3 region has the DNA TGCGCCAGCAGCCCGGGGGTTCTCAGCACAGATACGCAGTATTTT. Translating it yields CASSPGVLSTDTQYF. The chain has TRBV5-1 and TRBJ2-3, with a possible D match to TRBD2 (6 bases). Trimming took 4 bases from V and 0 from J, leaving 12 bases between them. The CDR3 spans 15 residues. Germline V gives CDR1 SGHRS, CDR2 YFSETQ.

The gene calls are TRBV2 and TRBJ1-3; tentative D call: TRBD1 (6 bases). V shed 5 bases and J shed 3 bases, with 14 bases lying between them. The CDR3 contains 15 residues. The germline V gene has CDR1 SNHLY and CDR2 FYNNEI. The CDR3 is CASSTSGGLGNTIYF. The DNA for the CDR3 is TGTGCCAGCAGTACTAGTGGGGGGCTTGGAAACACCATATATTTT.

The rearrangement links TRBV6-5 to TRBJ1-1; no firm D call. Trimming pared 0 bases from V and 0 bases from J, leaving 11 bases between. This CDR3 comprises 16 residues. Germline V gene lookup returns CDR1 MNHEY and CDR2 SVGAGI. The CDR3 DNA follows: TGTGCCAGCAGTTACTCCTCCGGTGGGGTGAACACTGAAGCTTTCTTT. Encoded protein: CASSYSSGGVNTEAFF.

This clone was observed once. V gene TRBV5-6 combines with J gene TRBJ1-1; no reliable D call. The V end lost 0 bases, the J end lost 8 bases, and 11 bases lay between the germline ends. The germline gives CDR1 SGHDT, CDR2 YYEEEE. The CDR3 has 13 amino acids. The CDR3 protein is CASSLDSALEAFF. CDR3 sequence (DNA): TGTGCCAGCAGCTTGGATAGTGCCCTCGAAGCTTTCTTT.

The rearrangement links TRBV11-2 to TRBJ2-1, with unresolved D. From germline, CDR1 is SGHAT and CDR2 FQNNGV. CDR3 size: 15 residues. The V gene lost 4 bases and the J gene lost 8 bases, with 18 bases spanning the gap. The CDR3 sequence: CASSSDGTAFDEQFF. CDR3 nucleotide sequence: TGTGCCAGCAGCTCTGACGGCACAGCTTTTGATGAGCAGTTCTTC.

The V call is TRBV7-2, the J call TRBJ1-4; perhaps TRBD1 as D (5 bases). Trimming cost V 4 bases and J 4 bases, with 10 bases left between them. CDR1 SGHTA and CDR2 FQGNSA come from the germline V gene. This CDR3 has 14 amino acids. The CDR3 here is CASSYRPINEKLFF. CDR3 nucleotide sequence: TGTGCCAGCAGCTACAGGCCGATTAATGAAAAACTGTTTTTT. Combining the CDR3 with reference TRBV7-2 and TRBJ1-4 gives the whole variable domain GAGVSQSPSNKVTEKGKDVELRCDPISGHTALYWYRQSLGQGLEFLIYFQGNSAPDKSGLPSDRFSAERTGGSVSTLTIQRTQQEDSAVYLCASSYRPINEKLFFGSGTQLSVL.

Turning to this clone: The sample has other DNA sequences that encode this CDR3 too. The chain joins TRBV11-2 to TRBJ2-5; D uncertain. Germline CDR1 is SGHAT and CDR2 is FQNNGV. Trimming pared 0 bases from V and 5 bases from J, leaving 4 bases between. This CDR3 region has 12 residues. The CDR3 DNA is TGTGCCAGCAGCTTAGATAGGGAGACCCAGTACTTC. Protein sequence: CASSLDRETQYF.

The rearrangement uses TRBV7-9 and TRBJ1-1; D might be TRBD1 (6 bases). Germline values: CDR1 SEHNR, CDR2 FQNEAQ (reference sequence). This CDR3 is 14 amino acids long. The germline V and J ends were trimmed by 4 bases and 1 base, with 10 bases remaining between them. The CDR3 loop reads CASSYREGNTEAFF. The CDR3 nucleotides are TGTGCCAGCAGCTACAGGGAGGGGAACACTGAAGCTTTCTTT.

This chain links TRBV7-2 with TRBJ1-1, with TRBD1 as a possible D gene (5 bases). Germline assignment: CDR1 SGHTA and CDR2 FQGNSA. Trimming stripped 5 bases from V and 8 bases from J, with 15 bases between. The CDR3 runs to 13 residues. CDR3: CASSPDRGREAFF. The CDR3 bases are TGTGCCAGCAGCCCCGACCGGGGACGGGAAGCTTTCTTT.

This sequence joins TRBV5-1 and TRBJ2-5, with TRBD2 matching over 12 bases. This CDR3 has 16 amino acids. Germline values: CDR1 SGHRS, CDR2 YFSETQ. The J segment lost 4 bases and the V segment lost 4 bases, leaving 8 bases of the junction unmatched. In nucleotides, the CDR3 is TGCGCCAGCAGCCACGGACTAGCGGGAATGGGAGAGACCCAGTACTTC. This gives the protein CASSHGLAGMGETQYF.

In this sample, this clone turned up a few times. This CDR3 is also generated by other DNA sequences in the sample. The V gene is TRBV20-1, the J gene TRBJ2-3, with D unresolved. Trimming took off 6 bases at V and 2 bases at J, with 6 bases between the two ends. The CDR3 runs 11 residues. Germline lookup yields CDR1 DFQATT and CDR2 SNEGSKA (reference sequence). This CDR3 is CSALNTDTQYF. CDR3 nucleotide sequence: TGCAGTGCCCTGAACACAGATACGCAGTATTTT.

The rearrangement uses TRBV4-2 and TRBJ1-2; D not certain. The CDR3 runs 15 residues. The V gene's germline CDR1 is LGHNA and CDR2 YNFKEQ. Deletions cut 0 bases from V and 4 bases from J, with 12 bases between. The CDR3 DNA is TGTGCCAGCAGCCAAGATACCAGTACCGGCTATGGCTACACCTTC. It is translated as CASSQDTSTGYGYTF.

The CDR3 spells CAISPSPLGEKLFF. In DNA form, the CDR3 reads TGTGCCATCAGCCCCTCACCCCTGGGGGAAAAACTGTTTTTT. The chain links TRBV10-3 to TRBJ1-4; D gene uncertain. Germline V gives CDR1 ENHRY, CDR2 SYGVKD. With 6 bases removed from V and 8 bases from J, the gap between germline ends came to 16 bases. The CDR3 is 14 residues long.